This T cell receptor (beta chain) is from a study of blood T cells in healthy people across ages. This clonotype was recorded only once. Its antigen is unknown. Study conclusions and caveats: In older individuals, TCR beta diversity per million T cells was lower, falling roughly linearly with age. More naive CD4+ cells and higher diversity marked long-lived donors relative to aged donors. No conclusive comparison of naive versus antigen-experienced cells was possible with unsorted PBMCs.

A second PCR, run for about 7 to 12 cycles, used a sample-barcoded 5' primer plus a J-beta primer mix. TCRdb re-called the 5' RACE reads with MiXCR, one entry per CDR3 protein. The table records more than 650,000 distinct CDR3 sequences, about 48% of them present only once. The CDR3 totals 12 residues. V lost 2 bases, J lost 10 bases, and 11 bases lay in between. Germline assignment: CDR1 SGHDN and CDR2 FVKESK. Total RNA, at least 5 micrograms per sample, was extracted from PBMCs. The sequence came from a man aged 80 or over in good health. The gene calls are TRBV14 and TRBJ1-1; TRBD1 might be the D (6 bases). Sample: blood. The CDR3 DNA follows: TGTGCCAGCAGCCAAAGCAGGGGACGAGCTTTCTTT. Amino acids: CASSQSRGRAFF.